The entry below describes one TCR beta chain. TCR beta CDR3 regions were amplified from RNA transcripts. The first round was an RT-PCR with HTBI primers, and the second round was a multiplex PCR. TCRdb processed the multiplex PCR reads anew with MiXCR; each CDR3 protein has one entry. In the table there are 680,000 or so distinct CDR3 sequences, approximately 21% of which are singletons. This entry belongs to a study of Graves' ophthalmopathy and Graves' hyperthyroidism. The CDR3 sequence is 15 residues long. The V end was cut by 9 bases, the J end by 3 bases, with 18 bases between. CDR1 MNHEY and CDR2 SMNVEV come from the germline V gene (reference sequence). Stable hyperthyroid donors showed no ophthalmopathy during 18 months follow-up. Other autoimmune diseases, uncontrolled infections, pregnancy and lactation each led to patient exclusion. Serum thyroxine and TRAb, along with clinical symptoms, thyroid ultrasound and orbital computed tomography, were what diagnosis relied on.

The TCR comes from a woman aged 18 to 35 with stable Graves' hyperthyroidism. Some clones in this sample may be carry-over from other donors' samples. J is TRBJ1-5 and V is TRBV27; possibly TRBD1 for D (5 bases). Source material: peripheral blood. The CDR3 DNA sequence: TGTGCCAGATCTCTGGGGACGGATTCCAATCAGCCCCAGCATTTT. Translated, it gives CARSLGTDSNQPQHF.